A single sample gave rise to the 8 T cell receptor beta chains below, sequenced in a study of technical replicates of blood from a handful of donors. Libraries were prepared by immunoSEQ multiplex PCR; TCRdb keeps only in-frame clonotypes and omits some of them. There are about 61,000 clones in the sample; around 97% occur only once, and 0.19% lies in the top ten. Sample: T cells isolated from PBMCs. Every receptor here comes from a human donor in good health.

The chain employs TRBV7-2 and TRBJ1-2, with no clear D. V was clipped by 2 bases and J by 4 bases, with 11 bases between them. The CDR3 runs to 14 residues. CDR1 is SGHTA and CDR2 is FQGNSA in the germline V gene. The CDR3 region has the DNA TGTGCCAGCAGCTTACCCGCAATGAGCTATGGCTACACCTTC. Protein product: CASSLPAMSYGYTF. The full variable domain, completed using reference TRBV7-2 and TRBJ1-2, is GAGVSQSPSNKVTEKGKDVELRCDPISGHTALYWYRQSLGQGLEFLIYFQGNSAPDKSGLPSDRFSAERTGGSVSTLTIQRTQQEDSAVYLCASSLPAMSYGYTFGSGTRLTVV.

V and J are TRBV7-8 and TRBJ2-1; no reliable D call. This CDR3 contains 13 residues. Trimming removed 2 bases at V and 5 bases at J, with 7 bases between. Germline assignment: CDR1 SGHVS and CDR2 FQNEAQ. The CDR3 loop is CASSLSGDNEQFF. The DNA of the CDR3 is TGTGCCAGCAGCTTATCCGGTGACAATGAGCAGTTCTTC.

This clone was observed a single time. The chain uses TRBV7-3 and TRBJ2-5, with D tentatively TRBD2 (6 bases). Germline lookup yields CDR1 SGHTA and CDR2 FQGTGA. CDR3 size: 13 residues. V was shortened by 2 bases and J by 5 bases, with 9 bases between the two germline ends. DNA of the CDR3: TGTGCCAGCAGCTTAGGAGGGTATGAGACCCAGTACTTC. As protein: CASSLGGYETQYF. Supplemented by reference TRBV7-3 and TRBJ2-5, the full variable domain reads GAGVSQTPSNKVTEKGKYVELRCDPISGHTALYWYRQSLGQGPEFLIYFQGTGAADDSGLPNDRFFAVRPEGSVSTLKIQRTERGDSAVYLCASSLGGYETQYFGPGTRLLVL.

The chain joins TRBV6-1 to TRBJ1-5; D gene ambiguous. The CDR3 spans 14 residues. Germline V gene lookup returns CDR1 MNHNS and CDR2 SASEGT. V was clipped by 4 bases and J by 0 bases, with 7 bases between them. The CDR3 nucleotides read TGTGCCAGCAGTGGAGGACTTAGCAATCAGCCCCAGCATTTT. Its protein is CASSGGLSNQPQHF.

This clone occurred a few times. The rearrangement uses TRBV6-1 and TRBJ2-1; 11 bases line up with TRBD2. V gave up 7 bases and J gave up 6 bases; unmatched junction bases: 5. This CDR3 has 14 amino acids. CDR1 is MNHNS, CDR2 SASEGT, per germline. The CDR3 loop is CASTKLAGVNEQFF. CDR3 nucleotides: TGTGCCAGCACAAAACTAGCGGGGGTCAATGAGCAGTTCTTC.

The CDR3 sequence is CASSTGWRVEGETQYF. CDR3 nucleotide sequence: TGTGCCAGCAGCACCGGTTGGAGGGTGGAGGGAGAGACCCAGTACTTC. The V gene is TRBV5-6, the J gene TRBJ2-5; D might be TRBD2 (6 bases). Trimming shortened V by 4 bases and J by 4 bases, and 20 bases separated the two germline ends. The germline V gene has CDR1 SGHDT and CDR2 YYEEEE. This CDR3 has 16 amino acids.

The chain uses TRBV7-8 and TRBJ2-5; D might be TRBD2 (6 bases). The CDR3 covers 11 residues. Trimming removed 3 bases from V and 7 bases from J, with 6 bases in between. CDR1 is SGHVS and CDR2 is FQNEAQ in the germline V gene. In DNA, the CDR3 is TGTGCCAGCAGCTTGGGGGGGACCCAGTACTTC. Amino acid sequence: CASSLGGTQYF. Full variable domain (missing parts from reference TRBV7-8 and TRBJ2-5): GAGVSQSPRYKVAKRGQDVALRCDPISGHVSLFWYQQALGQGPEFLTYFQNEAQLDKSGLPSDRFFAERPEGSVSTLKIQRTQQEDSAVYLCASSLGGTQYFGPGTRLLVL.

The chain links TRBV15 to TRBJ2-7, with D tentatively TRBD1 (6 bases). Trimming pared 6 bases from V and 0 bases from J, leaving 15 bases between. The CDR3 is made up of 15 amino acids. Germline CDR1 reads LNHNV; CDR2 reads YYDKDF (reference sequence). The CDR3 loop reads CATRRQTGGSYEQYF. The CDR3 nucleotides read TGTGCCACCAGACGACAGACAGGAGGCTCCTACGAGCAGTACTTC.